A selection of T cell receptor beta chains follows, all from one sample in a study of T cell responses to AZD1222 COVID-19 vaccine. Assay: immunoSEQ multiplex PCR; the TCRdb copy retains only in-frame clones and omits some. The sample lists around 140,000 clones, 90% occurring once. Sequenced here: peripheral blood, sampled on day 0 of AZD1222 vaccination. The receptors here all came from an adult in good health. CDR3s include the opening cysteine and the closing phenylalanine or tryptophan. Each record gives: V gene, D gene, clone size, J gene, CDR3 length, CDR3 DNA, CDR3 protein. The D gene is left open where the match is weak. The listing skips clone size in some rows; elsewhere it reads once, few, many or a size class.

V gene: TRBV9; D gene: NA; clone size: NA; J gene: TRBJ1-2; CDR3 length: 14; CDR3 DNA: TGTGCCAGCAGCCCAGACACCTCTAACTATGGCTACACCTTC; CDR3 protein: CASSPDTSNYGYTF
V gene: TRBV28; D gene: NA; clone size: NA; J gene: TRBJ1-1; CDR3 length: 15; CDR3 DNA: TGTGCCAGCAGTCCCCCCCTTTATCCGAACACTGAAGCTTTCTTT; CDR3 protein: CASSPPLYPNTEAFF
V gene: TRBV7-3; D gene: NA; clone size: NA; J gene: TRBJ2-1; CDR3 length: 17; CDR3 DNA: TGTGCCAGCAGCTTAAACGCCTGGGCTTCCTCCTACAATGAGCAGTTCTTC; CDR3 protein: CASSLNAWASSYNEQFF
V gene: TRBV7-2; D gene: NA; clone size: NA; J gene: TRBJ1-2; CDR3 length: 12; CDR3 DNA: TGTGCCAGCAGCTTCAGTAACTATGGCTACACCTTC; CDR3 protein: CASSFSNYGYTF
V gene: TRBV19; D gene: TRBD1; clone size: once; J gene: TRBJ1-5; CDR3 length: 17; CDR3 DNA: TGTGCCAGTAGTAACTCCGGGACAGGGGTGGGGAATCAGCCCCAGCATTTT; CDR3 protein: CASSNSGTGVGNQPQHF
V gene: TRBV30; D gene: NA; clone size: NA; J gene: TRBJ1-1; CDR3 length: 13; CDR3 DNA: TGTGCCTGGGAGTGGATGGGGGCAGGCGAAGCTTTCTTT; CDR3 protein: CAWEWMGAGEAFF
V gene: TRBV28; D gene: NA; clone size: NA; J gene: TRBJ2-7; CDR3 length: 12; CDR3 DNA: TGTGCCAGCAGGTACATAGGGGGCGAGCAGTACTTC; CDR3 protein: CASRYIGGEQYF
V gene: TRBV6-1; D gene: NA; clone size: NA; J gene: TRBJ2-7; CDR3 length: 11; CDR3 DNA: TGTGCCAGCAGTGAAGGATACGAGCAGTACTTC; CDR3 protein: CASSEGYEQYF
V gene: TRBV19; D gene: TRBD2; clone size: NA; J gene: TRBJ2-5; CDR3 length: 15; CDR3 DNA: TGTGCCAGTAGTGGCGGGGGGACCTTACAAGAGACCCAGTACTTC; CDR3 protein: CASSGGGTLQETQYF
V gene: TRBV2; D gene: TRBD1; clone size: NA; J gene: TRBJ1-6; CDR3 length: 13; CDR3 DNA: TGTGCCAGAGGGGACAGGGGTGTCTCACCCCTCCACTTT; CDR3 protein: CARGDRGVSPLHF
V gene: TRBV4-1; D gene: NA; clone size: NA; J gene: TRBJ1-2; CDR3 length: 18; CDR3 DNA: TGCGCCAGCACCACAAACCTCATCCGGGACACCACTAACTATGGCTACACCTTC; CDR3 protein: CASTTNLIRDTTNYGYTF
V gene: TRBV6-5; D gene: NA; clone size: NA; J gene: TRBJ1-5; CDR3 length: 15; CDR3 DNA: TGTGCCAGCAGCGCTACAGGGCGGGTCAATCAGCCCCAGCATTTT; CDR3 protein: CASSATGRVNQPQHF
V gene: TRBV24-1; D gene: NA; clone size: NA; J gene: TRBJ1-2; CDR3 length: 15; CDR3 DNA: TGTGCCACCAGTGATCGATACACAGGGTCGGATGGCTACACCTTC; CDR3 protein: CATSDRYTGSDGYTF
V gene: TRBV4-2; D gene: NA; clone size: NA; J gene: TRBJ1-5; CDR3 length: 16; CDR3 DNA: TGTGCCAGCAGCCAAGAACGGGGGACGGACAATCAGCCCCAGCATTTT; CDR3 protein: CASSQERGTDNQPQHF
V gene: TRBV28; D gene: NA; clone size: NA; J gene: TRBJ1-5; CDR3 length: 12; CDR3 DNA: TGTGCCAGCAGTTGGCCGGGACAGCCCCAGCATTTT; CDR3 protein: CASSWPGQPQHF
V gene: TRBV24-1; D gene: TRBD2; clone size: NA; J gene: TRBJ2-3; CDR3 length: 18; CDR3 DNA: TGTGCCACCGGTGGATTTAGGACTAGCGGGGGGGTTACAGATACGCAGTATTTT; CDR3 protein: CATGGFRTSGGVTDTQYF
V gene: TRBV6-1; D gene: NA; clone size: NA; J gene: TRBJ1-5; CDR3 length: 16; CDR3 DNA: TGTGCCAGCAGTGAAGCGCTGGGGGGAGGCAATCAGCCCCAGCATTTT; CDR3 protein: CASSEALGGGNQPQHF
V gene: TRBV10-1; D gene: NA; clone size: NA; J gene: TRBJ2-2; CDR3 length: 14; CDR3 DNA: TGCGCCAGCAGCCCTTCCCTGGTCACCGGGGAGCTGTTTTTT; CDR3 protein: CASSPSLVTGELFF
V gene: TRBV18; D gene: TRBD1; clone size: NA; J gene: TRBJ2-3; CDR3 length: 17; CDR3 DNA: TGTGCCAGCTCACCTCAGCTTTCGACAGGGGGCACAGATACGCAGTATTTT; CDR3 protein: CASSPQLSTGGTDTQYF
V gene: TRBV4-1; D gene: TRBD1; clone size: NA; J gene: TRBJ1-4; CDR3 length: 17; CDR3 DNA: TGCGCCAGCAGCCAAGTTCTAAGAGGACAGGGTCTTGAAAAACTGTTTTTT; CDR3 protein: CASSQVLRGQGLEKLFF
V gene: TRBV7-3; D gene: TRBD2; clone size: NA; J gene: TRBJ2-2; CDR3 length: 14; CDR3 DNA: TGTGCCAGCAGCTTTAGCGGGGTTGACGGGGAGCTGTTTTTT; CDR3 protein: CASSFSGVDGELFF
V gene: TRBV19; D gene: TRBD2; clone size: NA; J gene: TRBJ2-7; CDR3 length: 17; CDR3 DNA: TGTGCCAGTAGTTCGGGGACTAGCGGGGGGATCTCCTACGAGCAGTACTTC; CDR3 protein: CASSSGTSGGISYEQYF
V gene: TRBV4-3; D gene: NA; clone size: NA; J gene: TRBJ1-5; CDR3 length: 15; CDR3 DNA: TGCGCCAGCAGCCAAGATCGTCGCGCTAATCAGCCCCAGCATTTT; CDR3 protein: CASSQDRRANQPQHF
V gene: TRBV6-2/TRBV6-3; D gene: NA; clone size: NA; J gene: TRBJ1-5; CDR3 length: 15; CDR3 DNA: TGTGCCAGCAGTTACTCGAGGGTACAGAATCAGCCCCAGCATTTT; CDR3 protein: CASSYSRVQNQPQHF
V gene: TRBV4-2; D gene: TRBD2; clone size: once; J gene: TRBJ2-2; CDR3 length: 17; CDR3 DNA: TGTGCCAGCAGCCAAGCGACTAGCGGGGGGTGGACCGGGGAGCTGTTTTTT; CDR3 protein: CASSQATSGGWTGELFF
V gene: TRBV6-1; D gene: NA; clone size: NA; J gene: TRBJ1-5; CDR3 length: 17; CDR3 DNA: TGTGCCAGCAGTGGCGCTGGGGCAGGTTGGGGCAATCAGCCCCAGCATTTT; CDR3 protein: CASSGAGAGWGNQPQHF
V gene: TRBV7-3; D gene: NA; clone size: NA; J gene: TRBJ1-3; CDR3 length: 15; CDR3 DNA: TGTGCCAGCAGGGGAACGGGGGGCCCTGGAAACACCATATATTTT; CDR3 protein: CASRGTGGPGNTIYF
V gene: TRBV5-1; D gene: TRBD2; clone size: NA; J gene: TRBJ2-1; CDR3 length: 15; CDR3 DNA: TGCGCCAGCAGCCAGGGACTAGCGATGGTTAATGAGCAGTTCTTC; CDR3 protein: CASSQGLAMVNEQFF
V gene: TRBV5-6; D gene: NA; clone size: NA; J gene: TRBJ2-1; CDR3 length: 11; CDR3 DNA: TGTGCCAGCAGCTTGGGCAATGAGCAGTTCTTC; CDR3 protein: CASSLGNEQFF
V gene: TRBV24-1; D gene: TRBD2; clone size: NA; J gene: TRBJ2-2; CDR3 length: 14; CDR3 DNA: TGTGCCATCCAGCGGGGGGGACGGACCGGGGAGCTGTTTTTT; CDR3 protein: CAIQRGGRTGELFF
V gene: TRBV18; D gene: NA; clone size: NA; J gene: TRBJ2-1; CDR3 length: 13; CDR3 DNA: TGTGCCAGCTCACCACCGGTCGTCAATGAGCAGTTCTTC; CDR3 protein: CASSPPVVNEQFF
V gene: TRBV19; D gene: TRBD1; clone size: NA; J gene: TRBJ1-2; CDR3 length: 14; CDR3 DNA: TGTGCCAGTAGTAGACAGGGGGGCAACTATGGCTACACCTTC; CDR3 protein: CASSRQGGNYGYTF
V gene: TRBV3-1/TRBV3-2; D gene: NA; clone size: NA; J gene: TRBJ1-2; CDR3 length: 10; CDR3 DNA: TGTGCCAGCAGCCCCAATGGCTACACCTTC; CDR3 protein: CASSPNGYTF
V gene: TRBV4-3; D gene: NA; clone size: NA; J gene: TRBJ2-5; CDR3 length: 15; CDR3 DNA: TGCGCCAGCAGCCAGGCCGGGACGGCCCGGGAGACCCAGTACTTC; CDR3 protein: CASSQAGTARETQYF
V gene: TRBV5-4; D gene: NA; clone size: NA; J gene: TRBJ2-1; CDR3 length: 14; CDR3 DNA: TGTGCCAGCAGCTTGGCCCGGGGGTACAATGAGCAGTTCTTC; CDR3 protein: CASSLARGYNEQFF
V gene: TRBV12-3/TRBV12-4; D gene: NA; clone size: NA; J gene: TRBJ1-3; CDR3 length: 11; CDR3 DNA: TGTGCCAGCAGGCTAGGAAACACCATATATTTT; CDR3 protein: CASRLGNTIYF
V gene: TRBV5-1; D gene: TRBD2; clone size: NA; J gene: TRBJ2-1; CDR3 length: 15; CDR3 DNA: TGCGCCAGCAGCTCCTCTAGCGGGGTTTACAATGAGCAGTTCTTC; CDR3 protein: CASSSSSGVYNEQFF
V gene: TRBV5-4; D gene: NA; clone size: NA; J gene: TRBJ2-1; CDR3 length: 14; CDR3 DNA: TGTGCCAGCAGCGGCGGGGACGGAGACAATGAGCAGTTCTTC; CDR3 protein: CASSGGDGDNEQFF
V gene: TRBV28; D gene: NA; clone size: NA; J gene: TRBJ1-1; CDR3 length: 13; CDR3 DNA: TGTGCCAGCAGAGACTCTTGGCTCACTGAAGCTTTCTTT; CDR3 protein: CASRDSWLTEAFF
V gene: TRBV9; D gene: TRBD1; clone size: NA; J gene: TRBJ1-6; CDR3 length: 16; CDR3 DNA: TGTGCCAGCAGCGTACGAGACAGGGGCAGGGATTCACCCCTCCACTTT; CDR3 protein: CASSVRDRGRDSPLHF
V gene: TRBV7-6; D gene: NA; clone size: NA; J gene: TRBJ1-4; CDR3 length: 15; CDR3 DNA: TGTGCCAGCAGCTTAGGGAGAGCAACTAATGAAAAACTGTTTTTT; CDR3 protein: CASSLGRATNEKLFF
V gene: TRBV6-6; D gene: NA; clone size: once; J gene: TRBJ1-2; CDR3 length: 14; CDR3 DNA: TGTGCCAGCGGGGGGTTGGGGCCTAACTATGGCTACACCTTC; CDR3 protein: CASGGLGPNYGYTF
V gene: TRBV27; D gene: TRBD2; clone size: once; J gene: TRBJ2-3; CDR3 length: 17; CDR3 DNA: TGTGCCAGCAGTTTACCCCCGGGGGGGGGTAGCACAGATACGCAGTATTTT; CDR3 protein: CASSLPPGGGSTDTQYF
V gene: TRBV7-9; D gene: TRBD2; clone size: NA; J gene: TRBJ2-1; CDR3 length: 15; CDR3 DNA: TGTGCCAGCAGCCCGCCCCCCACTAGCGGGGGTGAGCAGTTCTTC; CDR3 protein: CASSPPPTSGGEQFF
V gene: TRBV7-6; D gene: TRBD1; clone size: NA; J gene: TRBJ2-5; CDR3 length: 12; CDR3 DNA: TGTGCCAGCAGCTACAGGGGAGAGACCCAGTACTTC; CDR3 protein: CASSYRGETQYF
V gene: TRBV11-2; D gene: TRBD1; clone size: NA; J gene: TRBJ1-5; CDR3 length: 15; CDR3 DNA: TGTGCCAGCAGCTTAGCATCAGGGGGTGGACAGCCCCAGCATTTT; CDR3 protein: CASSLASGGGQPQHF
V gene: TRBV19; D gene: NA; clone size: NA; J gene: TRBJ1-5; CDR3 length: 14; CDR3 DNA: TGTGCCAGTAGTATTACAGTCAGCAATCAGCCCCAGCATTTT; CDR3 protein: CASSITVSNQPQHF
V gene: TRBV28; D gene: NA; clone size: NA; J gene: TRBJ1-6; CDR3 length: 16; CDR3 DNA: TGTGCCAGCAGTTTAGGCCCGGGGAGTGGTGATTCACCCCTCCACTTT; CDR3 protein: CASSLGPGSGDSPLHF
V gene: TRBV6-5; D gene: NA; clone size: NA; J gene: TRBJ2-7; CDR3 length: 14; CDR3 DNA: TGTGCCAGCAAACAGGCCACTCAAGCCTACGAGCAGTACTTC; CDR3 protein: CASKQATQAYEQYF
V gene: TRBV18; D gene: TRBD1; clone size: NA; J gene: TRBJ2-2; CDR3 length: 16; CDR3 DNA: TGTGCCAGCTCACGGGACAGAACTCCGAACACCGGGGAGCTGTTTTTT; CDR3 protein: CASSRDRTPNTGELFF
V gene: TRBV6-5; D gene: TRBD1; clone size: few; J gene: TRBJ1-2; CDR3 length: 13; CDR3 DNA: TGTGCCAGCAGACAGGGGACAGGAGGCGGCTACACCTTC; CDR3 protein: CASRQGTGGGYTF
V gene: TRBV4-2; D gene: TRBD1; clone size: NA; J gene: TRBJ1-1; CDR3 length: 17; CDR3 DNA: TGTGCCAGCAGCCAAGATGGGACAGGGGGCAGGTTTGGCGGGGCTTTCTTT; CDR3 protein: CASSQDGTGGRFGGAFF